The rows below give T cell receptor beta chains drawn from one sample of a study of tumor and adjacent non-tumor tissue in lung cancer. Via MiXCR, TCRdb re-called the multiplex PCR reads, giving one row per CDR3 protein. This table has 71,000 or so distinct CDR3 sequences, roughly 80% appearing once. Material: lung tumor tissue. The receptor set was obtained from a woman in her 50s with non-small cell lung cancer. CDR3s include the opening cysteine and the closing phenylalanine or tryptophan. D genes are given only for firm matches. The size field is filled for only some rows; it gives once, few, many or a size class.

.	.	TRBV5-1	TRBJ2-7	TGCGCCAGCAGCACGACAGGTGGATCCTACGAGCAGTACTTC	CASSTTGGSYEQYF
.	.	TRBV11-2	TRBJ2-7	TGTGCCAGCAGCTTAGATCGTCGAGACGAGCAATACTTC	CASSLDRRDEQYF
.	.	TRBV12-3/TRBV12-4	TRBJ2-5	TGTGCTAGCAGTTTAATGTCAGGGGCCGCGCGAGAGACCCAGTACTTC	CASSLMSGAARETQYF
.	TRBD2	TRBV20-1	TRBJ2-5	TGCAGTGCTAGAAACTATCTCCAGAGACTAGCGGGAGAGAGCCAGTACTTC	CSARNYLQRLAGESQYF
.	.	TRBV5-5	TRBJ2-6	TGTGTCAGCAGCTTGGTTGGAGGGAGCTCTGGGGCCAACGTCTTGACTTTC	CVSSLVGGSSGANVLTF
.	.	TRBV20-1	TRBJ2-1	TGCAGTGCTAGAGTCCCTACAGCGTATAGCTCCTACAAAGAGCAGTTCTTC	CSARVPTAYSSYKEQFF
.	.	TRBV11-1	TRBJ2-1	TGTGCCAGAAGCAAACACTTTTCGGGACAATACTACAGTGAGCAGTTCTTC	CARSKHFSGQYYSEQFF
few	TRBD1	TRBV9	TRBJ2-2	TGTGCCAGCAGCGTAGGTAGGGACAGGGTTATCGGGGAGCTGTTTTTT	CASSVGRDRVIGELFF
many	.	TRBV12-3/TRBV12-4	TRBJ2-1	TGTGCCAGCAGTTTACGGCAGGGGCTAGGTGAGCAGTTCTTC	CASSLRQGLGEQFF
.	.	TRBV5-1	TRBJ2-6	TGTGCCAGCAGCCGTTCCGCGGGACAGCCCAGAGCCGAGGCATACGTCCTGACTTTC	CASSRSAGQPRAEAYVLTF
.	.	TRBV11-2	TRBJ1-5	TGTGCCAGTAGCTTAGTGAGCCGAGGCAATCAGCCCCAGCATTTT	CASSLVSRGNQPQHF
.	.	TRBV5-1	TRBJ1-5	TGCGCCAGCAGCTTGGATCCAGTAATCAATCAGCCCCAGCATTTT	CASSLDPVINQPQHF
.	.	TRBV20-1	TRBJ2-5	TGCAGTGCTCCGAACGTTAACATTCAAGAGACCCAGTACTTC	CSAPNVNIQETQYF
.	TRBD1	TRBV20-1	TRBJ2-5	TGCAGTACCCAACCGGGACAGGGATCACATGAGACCCAGTACTTC	CSTQPGQGSHETQYF
once	TRBD2	TRBV20-1	TRBJ2-3	TGCAGTGCTAAAGGAGGGTTGGGACTAGCGGCCCTCCAGGCCACAGATACGCAGTATTTT	CSAKGGLGLAALQATDTQYF